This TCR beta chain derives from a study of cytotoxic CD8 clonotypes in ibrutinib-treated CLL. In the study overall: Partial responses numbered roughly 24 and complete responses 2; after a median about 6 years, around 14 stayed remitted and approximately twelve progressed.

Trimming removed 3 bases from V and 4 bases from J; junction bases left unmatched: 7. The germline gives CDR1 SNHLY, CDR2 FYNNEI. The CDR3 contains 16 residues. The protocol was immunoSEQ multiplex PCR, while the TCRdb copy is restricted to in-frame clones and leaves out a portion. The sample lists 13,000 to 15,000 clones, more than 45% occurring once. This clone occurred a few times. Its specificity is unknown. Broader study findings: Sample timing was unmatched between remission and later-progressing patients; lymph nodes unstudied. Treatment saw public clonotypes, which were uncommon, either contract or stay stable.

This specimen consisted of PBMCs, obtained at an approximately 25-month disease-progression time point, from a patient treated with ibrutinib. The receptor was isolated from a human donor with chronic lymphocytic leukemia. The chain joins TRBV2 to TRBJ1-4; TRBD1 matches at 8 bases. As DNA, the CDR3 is TGTGCCAGCAGTGATAGGGACAGGAGCGATAATGAAAAACTGTTTTTT. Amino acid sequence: CASSDRDRSDNEKLFF.